Listed here are 25 T cell receptor beta chains from one sample, sequenced in a study of Ad26.COV2.S vaccination and SARS-CoV-2 variants. TCRdb's copy holds only in-frame clones and misses some; the assay was immunoSEQ multiplex PCR. Of fewer than 100,000 clones listed, more than 70% are singletons. The material sequenced was peripheral blood, taken after recovery from COVID-19. The receptors come from a human donor who had recovered from COVID-19.

This clone occurred a few times. The V gene is TRBV29-1, the J gene TRBJ2-1; a possible D gene is TRBD1 (5 bases). Germline lookup yields CDR1 SQVTM and CDR2 ANQGSEA. The CDR3 length is 12 residues. Trimming left V 7 bases short and J 6 bases short, with 13 bases between. Here the CDR3 DNA reads TGCAGCGGAAGACCTCAGGGCAATGAGCAGTTCTTC. Residues: CSGRPQGNEQFF.

The V and J genes are TRBV19 and TRBJ2-2; TRBD1 agrees at 9 bases. Trimming cost V 5 bases and J 7 bases; bases outside gene matches: 2. There are 13 residues in the CDR3. Germline V gene data show CDR1 as LNHDA and CDR2 as SQIVND (reference sequence). CDR3 sequence (DNA): TGTGCCAGTAGTGACAGGGGGATCGGGGAGCTGTTTTTT. Amino acids: CASSDRGIGELFF. The full variable domain, completed using reference TRBV19 and TRBJ2-2, is DGGITQSPKYLFRKEGQNVTLSCEQNLNHDAMYWYRQDPGQGLRLIYYSQIVNDFQKGDIAEGYSVSREKKESFPLTVTSAQKNPTAFYLCASSDRGIGELFFGEGSRLTVL.

The V call is TRBV5-5, the J call TRBJ1-1; maybe TRBD1 (5 bases). The CDR3 loop spans 14 amino acids. Germline V gene lookup returns CDR1 SGHKS and CDR2 YYEKEE (reference sequence). V lost 6 bases, J lost 10 bases, and 22 bases lay in between. The CDR3 spells CASNRTTPGGVAFF. CDR3 coding DNA: TGTGCCAGCAACCGAACCACCCCCGGGGGGGTAGCTTTCTTT.

The chain carries TRBV5-1 and TRBJ2-3; no definite D call. Per the germline V gene, CDR1 is SGHRS and CDR2 is YFSETQ. CDR3 length: 13 residues. The ends were cut back, 5 bases at V and 5 bases at J, with 12 bases in the middle. CDR3 in amino acids: CASRDPGGDTQYF. CDR3 bases: TGCGCCAGCAGAGACCCCGGTGGAGATACGCAGTATTTT. Variable domain in full (rest from reference TRBV5-1 and TRBJ2-3): KAGVTQTPRYLIKTRGQQVTLSCSPISGHRSVSWYQQTPGQGLQFLFEYFSETQRNKGNFPGRFSGRQFSNSRSEMNVSTLELGDSALYLCASRDPGGDTQYFGPGTRLTVL.

The chain joins TRBV7-2 to TRBJ2-7; D may be TRBD2 (7 bases). The CDR3 contains 15 residues. V shed 5 bases and J shed 5 bases, with 19 bases lying between them. The germline CDR1 and CDR2 sequences are SGHTA and FQGNSA. CDR3 protein: CASSPGGTKSDEQYF. CDR3 DNA: TGTGCCAGCAGCCCCGGGGGGACAAAGTCCGACGAGCAGTACTTC.

This clone was observed a single time. This sequence joins TRBV28 and TRBJ2-7, with 11 bases identical to TRBD2. The CDR3 has 16 residues. Germline V lookup: CDR1 MDHEN, CDR2 SYDVKM. The V and J ends lost 5 bases and 2 bases, in that order; junction bases with no gene match: 8. CDR3 sequence (DNA): TGTGCCAGCAGTCCTACGACTAGCGGGGTTACCTACGAGCAGTACTTC. The encoded protein is CASSPTTSGVTYEQYF.

V gene TRBV19 combines with J gene TRBJ2-1; 7 bases match TRBD1. The CDR3 has 19 residues. V dropped 4 bases and J dropped 0; count of bases not matched to a gene: 15. Germline values: CDR1 LNHDA, CDR2 SQIVND (reference sequence). The CDR3 region has the DNA TGTGCCAGTAGTACGCCGCCAGGGGGTGGATTAGGCTCCTACAATGAGCAGTTCTTC. It specifies CASSTPPGGGLGSYNEQFF.

V and J are TRBV6-5 and TRBJ2-3; the D is unclear. The germline gives CDR1 MNHEY, CDR2 SVGAGI. The CDR3 runs to 14 residues. Trimming shortened V by 8 bases and J by 4 bases, and 16 bases separated the two germline ends. The CDR3 DNA sequence: TGTGCCAGCCACCGAGGCATAGGGCCAGATACGCAGTATTTT. Translated, it gives CASHRGIGPDTQYF.

The V and J genes are TRBV5-1 and TRBJ1-4; possibly TRBD1 for D (5 bases). The CDR3 has 16 amino acids. From germline, CDR1 is SGHRS and CDR2 YFSETQ. The V end lost 2 bases, the J end lost 0 bases, and 11 bases lay between the germline ends. CDR3 sequence (DNA): TGCGCCAGCAGCTTACAGGTCCTAGCAACTAATGAAAAACTGTTTTTT. Translated: CASSLQVLATNEKLFF.

The V and J genes are TRBV10-1 and TRBJ2-7; 10 bases are a match to TRBD1. The CDR3 length is 14 residues. Looked up from germline, CDR1 is WNHNN and CDR2 is SYGVQD (reference sequence). V shed 6 bases and J 6 bases; nucleotides not matched to a gene: 8. The CDR3 DNA follows: TGCGCCAGCAGCGCCCGGACAGGGGGGACCGAGCAGTACTTC. This codes for CASSARTGGTEQYF.

This clone was seen once. The chain carries TRBV28 and TRBJ1-4; 9 bases are a match to TRBD1. Looked up from germline, CDR1 is MDHEN and CDR2 is SYDVKM. The CDR3 loop spans 16 amino acids. Trimming at V came to 10 bases and at J to 5 bases, leaving 14 bases not matched to a gene. The CDR3 sequence: CATLALPGQGNEKLFF. In DNA form, the CDR3 reads TGTGCCACCTTGGCTTTGCCGGGACAGGGAAATGAAAAACTGTTTTTT.

This clone was recorded only once. V and J are TRBV3-1 (or the pseudogene TRBV3-2) and TRBJ1-1; D is undetermined. CDR3 size: 13 residues. Germline CDR1 reads LGHDT; CDR2 reads YNNKEL (reference sequence). Trimming pared 0 bases from V and 4 bases from J, leaving 6 bases between. The CDR3 region is CASSQDPSTEAFF. The CDR3, as DNA: TGTGCCAGCAGCCAAGATCCCAGCACTGAAGCTTTCTTT.

The rearrangement joins TRBV5-3 to TRBJ2-3; 11 nucleotides match TRBD2. TRBV5-3 is marked as an open reading frame, function uncertain. Trimming at V came to 3 bases and at J to 3 bases, leaving 9 bases not matched to a gene. This CDR3 region has 17 residues. In nucleotides, the CDR3 is TGTGCCAGAAGCTCGACGGGGACTAGCGGTGTAACAGATACGCAGTATTTT. Its protein is CARSSTGTSGVTDTQYF.

V is TRBV10-1 and J is TRBJ2-1; the D call may be TRBD1 or TRBD2 (5 bases each). The germline V gene encodes CDR1 WNHNN and CDR2 SYGVQD (reference sequence). The V and J ends lost 8 bases and 4 bases respectively, with 9 bases between them. This CDR3 has 12 amino acids. The CDR3 DNA is TGCGCCAGCTGGGACGGATACAATGAGCAGTTCTTC. Its protein is CASWDGYNEQFF.

This rearrangement joins TRBV7-2 to TRBJ2-3; D gene unclear. V shed 3 bases and J shed 5 bases, with 3 bases lying between them. CDR3 length: 11 residues. Germline V gene lookup returns CDR1 SGHTA and CDR2 FQGNSA. The CDR3 is CASSFLDTQYF. The CDR3 DNA follows: TGTGCCAGCAGCTTCCTAGATACGCAGTATTTT.

The chain has TRBV7-6 and TRBJ2-2; 9 bases agree with TRBD2. In germline, CDR1 is SGHVS, CDR2 FNYEAQ. The CDR3 extends over 18 amino acids. With V trimmed by 0 bases and J by 2 bases, 7 bases remained unmatched. The CDR3 DNA follows: TGTGCCAGCAGCTTAGCGGCAGTAGCGGGAGCCAACACCGGGGAGCTGTTTTTT. Amino acid sequence: CASSLAAVAGANTGELFF.

This rearrangement joins TRBV10-3 to TRBJ2-2, with D possibly matching TRBD2 (7 bases). Per the germline V gene, CDR1 is ENHRY and CDR2 is SYGVKD. There are 16 residues in the CDR3. Trimming removed 8 bases from V and 0 bases from J, with 16 bases in between. In DNA, the CDR3 is TGTGCCATCGGGGGGGGCACTTGGCCGAACACCGGGGAGCTGTTTTTT. Translation gives CAIGGGTWPNTGELFF.

This clone was counted only a few times. CDR3 sequence: CASSPRGYEQYF. The CDR3 nucleotides are TGTGCCAGCAGCCCAAGGGGGTACGAGCAGTACTTC. This chain links TRBV14 with TRBJ2-7; D might be TRBD1 (6 bases). CDR3 size: 12 residues. Trimming removed 4 bases at V and 4 bases at J, with 8 bases between. Germline V gene sequence: CDR1 SGHDN, CDR2 FVKESK. The full variable domain, with the rest looked up from reference TRBV14 and TRBJ2-7, is EAGVTQFPSHSVIEKGQTVTLRCDPISGHDNLYWYRRVMGKEIKFLLHFVKESKQDESGMPNNRFLAERTGGTYSTLKVQPAELEDSGVYFCASSPRGYEQYFGPGTRLTVT.

The chain recombines TRBV5-1 with TRBJ2-2; D perhaps matches TRBD2 (5 bases). Germline CDR1 is SGHRS and CDR2 is YFSETQ. Deletions cut 1 base from V and 8 bases from J, with 15 bases between. The CDR3 covers 15 residues. The chain's CDR3 is CASSLTDASGGELFF. DNA for the CDR3: TGCGCCAGCAGCTTGACGGACGCCTCGGGGGGGGAGCTGTTTTTT.

V usage is TRBV12-1 and J usage is TRBJ2-3; TRBD2, the D gene given by the table, was not confirmed from the DNA. TRBV12-1 is a documented pseudogene. The CDR3 sequence is 17 residues long. CDR3 sequence (DNA): TGTGCCAGCAGCCCCGAATCCCCCCCTAATCTCACAGATACGCAGTATTTT. Its protein is CASSPESPPNLTDTQYF.

The chain couples TRBV6-5 to TRBJ1-2; D ambiguous. The CDR3 length is 14 residues. CDR1 is MNHEY, CDR2 SVGAGI, per germline. Trimming pared 6 bases from V and 1 base from J, leaving 12 bases between. CDR3 amino acids: CASRPRHLNYGYTF. CDR3 in DNA: TGTGCCAGCAGGCCCCGACACCTTAACTATGGCTACACCTTC.

This clone was seen once. V is TRBV7-2 and J is TRBJ2-7; 9 nucleotides match TRBD1. This CDR3 spans 15 amino acids. Germline lookup yields CDR1 SGHTA and CDR2 FQGNSA. J lost 1 base, V lost 5 bases, and 6 bases had no gene match. CDR3 loop: CASSLRGTGSYEQYF. The CDR3 coding sequence is TGTGCCAGCAGCCTCAGGGGGACAGGGTCCTACGAGCAGTACTTC.

The chain carries TRBV27 and TRBJ2-3; 7 bases are shared with TRBD1. This CDR3 spans 17 amino acids. CDR1 is MNHEY, CDR2 SMNVEV, per germline (reference sequence). V dropped 0 bases and J dropped 0; count of bases not matched to a gene: 6. The CDR3 DNA sequence: TGTGCCAGCAGTTTATCGCTAGACAGGGTTAGCACAGATACGCAGTATTTT. This encodes CASSLSLDRVSTDTQYF.

V usage is TRBV2 and J usage is TRBJ1-5; a weak D match, TRBD1 (5 bases). Trimming pared 7 bases from V and 0 bases from J, leaving 10 bases between. Germline V gene data show CDR1 as SNHLY and CDR2 as FYNNEI. The CDR3 is made up of 14 amino acids. CDR3 sequence (DNA): TGTGCCAGCAAAGGGGTTAATAGCAATCAGCCCCAGCATTTT. This sequence encodes CASKGVNSNQPQHF.

This clone has more than one count but fewer than ten. Germline is not matched at one junction end, which may reflect a read error. The rearrangement links TRBV12-3 or TRBV12-4 to TRBJ2-7, with 8 bases that match TRBD1. There are 13 residues in the CDR3. The CDR3 region has the DNA TGTGCCAGCAGTATCGGCCAGGGGGCGACTATCGACTTC. The encoded protein is CASSIGQGATIDF.